This T cell receptor beta chain was retrieved from a study of OX40 agonist ivuxolimab in advanced cancers. Study-wide context: The group had a mean age of around 60 years, ranged from roughly 23 to 90, and was around 86% male. Eligibility rules accepted prior anti-PD-1, anti-PD-L1 or anti-CTLA-4 therapy, and around 40% had some.

V shed 4 bases and J shed 4 bases, with 4 bases lying between them. This CDR3 has 11 residues. CDR1 and CDR2 (germline): MNHNY, SVGAGI (reference sequence). Comments on this clone: Its target is not known.

General observations from the study: Within 6 weeks, CD4+ and CD8+ blood T cells expanded clonally at 0.1 to 3.0 mg/kg.

Generated by immunoSEQ multiplex PCR, the TCRdb table keeps only in-frame clones and is missing some. The sample includes about 48,000 clones, about 81% of them seen just once. The V and J genes are TRBV6-6 and TRBJ2-5; D not certain. The sequence derives from an adult with an advanced solid tumor such as melanoma, head and neck, liver or kidney cancer. The specimen was CD4+ or CD8+ T cells sorted from blood, collected in a trial of the OX40 agonist ivuxolimab. The CDR3 sequence: CASSFRETQYF. The CDR3 bases are TGTGCCAGCAGTTTCCGAGAGACCCAGTACTTC.